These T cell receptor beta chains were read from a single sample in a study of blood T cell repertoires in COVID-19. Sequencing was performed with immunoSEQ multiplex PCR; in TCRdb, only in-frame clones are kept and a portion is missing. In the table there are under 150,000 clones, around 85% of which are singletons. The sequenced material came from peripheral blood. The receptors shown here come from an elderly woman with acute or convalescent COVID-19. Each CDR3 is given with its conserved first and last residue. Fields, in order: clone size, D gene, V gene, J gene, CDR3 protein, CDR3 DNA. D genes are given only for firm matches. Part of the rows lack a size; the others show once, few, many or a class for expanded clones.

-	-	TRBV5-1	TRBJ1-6	CASSLVVGGLNSPLHF	TGCGCCAGCAGCTTGGTGGTGGGGGGATTGAATTCACCCCTCCACTTT
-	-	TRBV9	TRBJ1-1	CASSVDGEVNTEAFF	TGTGCCAGCAGCGTAGACGGGGAAGTGAACACTGAAGCTTTCTTT
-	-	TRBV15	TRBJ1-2	CATSRDFHGGRGGYTF	TGTGCCACCAGCAGAGATTTCCACGGCGGGAGAGGGGGCTACACCTTC
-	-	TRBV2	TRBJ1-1	CASSDGGFGNTEAFF	TGTGCCAGCAGTGATGGAGGGTTTGGGAACACTGAAGCTTTCTTT
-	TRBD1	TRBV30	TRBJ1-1	CAWSQGAWTEAFF	TGTGCCTGGAGCCAGGGGGCTTGGACTGAAGCTTTCTTT
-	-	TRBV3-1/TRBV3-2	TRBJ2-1	CASSQGLVANEQFF	TGTGCCAGCAGCCAAGGTCTGGTGGCCAATGAGCAGTTCTTC
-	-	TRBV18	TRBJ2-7	CATRVSSSNEQYF	TGTGCCACGAGGGTGTCCTCCTCCAACGAGCAGTACTTC
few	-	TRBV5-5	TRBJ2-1	CASSLGRISYNEQFF	TGTGCCAGCAGCTTGGGGCGGATCTCCTACAATGAGCAGTTCTTC
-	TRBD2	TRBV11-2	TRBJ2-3	CASSPTSGGLNTQYF	TGTGCCAGCAGCCCGACTAGCGGGGGGTTGAATACGCAGTATTTT
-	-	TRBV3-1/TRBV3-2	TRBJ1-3	CAQPADPDSQHCSGNTIYF	TGTGCCCAGCCCGCGGACCCAGACAGCCAGCATTGCTCTGGAAACACCATATATTTT
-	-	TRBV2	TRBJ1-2	CASSGQLLGGYTF	TGTGCCAGCAGCGGACAGCTCCTGGGAGGCTACACCTTC
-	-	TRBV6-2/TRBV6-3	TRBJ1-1	CASSHGGPKSLAFF	TGTGCCAGCAGCCACGGGGGACCCAAATCCCTAGCTTTCTTT
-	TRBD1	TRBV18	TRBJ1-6	CASSGTGQSPLHF	TGTGCCAGCTCAGGGACAGGGCAATCTCCCCTCCACTTT
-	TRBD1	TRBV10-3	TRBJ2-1	CAISESRRRQGDNGQFF	TGTGCCATCAGTGAGTCCCGGAGGCGACAGGGAGACAATGGGCAGTTCTTC
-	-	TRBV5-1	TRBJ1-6	CASSLGEPNSPLHF	TGCGCCAGCAGCTTGGGCGAGCCCAATTCACCCCTCCACTTT
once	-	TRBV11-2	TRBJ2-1	CASSPLVARERWQFF	TGTGCCAGCAGCCCTCTGGTTGCCAGGGAACGATGGCAGTTCTTC
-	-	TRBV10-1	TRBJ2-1	CASSELPARGGEQFF	TGCGCCAGCAGTGAGTTGCCAGCCCGTGGAGGTGAGCAGTTCTTC
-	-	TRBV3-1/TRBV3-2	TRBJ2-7	CASSQDWPSPFHEQYF	TGTGCCAGCAGCCAAGATTGGCCTTCGCCTTTCCACGAGCAGTACTTC
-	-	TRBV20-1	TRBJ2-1	CSAQTGNEQFF	TGCAGTGCTCAAACAGGGAATGAGCAGTTCTTC
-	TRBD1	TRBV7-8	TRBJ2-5	CASSPPGTGQETQYF	TGTGCCAGCAGCCCGCCAGGGACAGGGCAGGAGACCCAGTACTTC
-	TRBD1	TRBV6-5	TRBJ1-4	CASSPGQANEKLFF	TGTGCCAGCAGCCCGGGACAGGCTAATGAAAAACTGTTTTTT
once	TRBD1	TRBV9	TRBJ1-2	CASSARQGADEGYTF	TGTGCCAGCAGCGCCCGACAGGGAGCCGATGAGGGCTACACCTTC
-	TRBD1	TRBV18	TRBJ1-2	CASSTGYGYTF	TGTGCCAGCTCGACAGGGTATGGCTACACCTTC
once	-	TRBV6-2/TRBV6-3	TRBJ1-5	CASSLTPQGFTSNQPQHF	TGTGCCAGCAGTTTAACCCCCCAGGGATTCACGAGCAATCAGCCCCAGCATTTT
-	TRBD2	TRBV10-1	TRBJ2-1	CASAPTSDLRSYNEQFF	TGCGCCAGCGCCCCGACTAGCGATCTCCGCTCCTACAATGAGCAGTTCTTC
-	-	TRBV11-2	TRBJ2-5	CASSRQLVVRKETQYF	TGTGCCAGCAGCCGACAACTAGTTGTTAGGAAAGAGACCCAGTACTTC
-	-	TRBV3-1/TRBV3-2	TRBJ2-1	CASSQSYSEQFF	TGTGCCAGCAGCCAATCTTACAGTGAGCAGTTCTTC
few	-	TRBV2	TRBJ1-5	CASSEDRVMGQPQHF	TGTGCCAGCAGTGAAGACAGGGTTATGGGTCAGCCCCAGCATTTT
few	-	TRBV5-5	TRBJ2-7	CASSLRAQGIYEQYF	TGTGCCAGCAGCTTGCGGGCCCAGGGGATATACGAGCAGTACTTC
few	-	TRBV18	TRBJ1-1	CASSPRGLGSTEAFF	TGTGCCAGCTCACCAAGGGGCCTAGGAAGCACTGAAGCTTTCTTT
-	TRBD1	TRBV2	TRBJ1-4	CASSGNRGRGWVF	TGTGCCAGCAGTGGAAATAGGGGGCGCGGTTGGGTTTTT
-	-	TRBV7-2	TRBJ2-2	CASSSWAGKNTGELFF	TGTGCCAGCAGCTCGTGGGCAGGGAAGAACACCGGGGAGCTGTTTTTT
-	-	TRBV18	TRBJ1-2	CASSGLEGGMYTF	TGTGCCAGCTCAGGTCTAGAGGGCGGAATGTACACCTTC
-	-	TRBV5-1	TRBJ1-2	CASSAEGGGYGYTF	TGCGCCAGCAGCGCCGAAGGGGGGGGCTATGGCTACACCTTC
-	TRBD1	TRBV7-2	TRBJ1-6	CASSLVPDRAWGNSPLHF	TGTGCCAGCAGCTTAGTTCCGGACAGGGCATGGGGTAATTCACCCCTCCACTTT
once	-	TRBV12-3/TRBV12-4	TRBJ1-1	CASSLTGNTEAFF	TGTGCCAGCAGTTTAACAGGAAACACTGAAGCTTTCTTT
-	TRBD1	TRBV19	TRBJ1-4	CVSSDRGQSEKLFF	TGTGTCAGTAGTGACAGGGGCCAAAGTGAAAAACTGTTTTTT
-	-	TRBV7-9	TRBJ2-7	CASSLPTGGVDEQYF	TGTGCCAGCAGCCTACCAACAGGGGGGGTCGACGAGCAGTACTTC
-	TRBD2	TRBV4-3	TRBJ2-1	CASSLGTSGTYNEQFF	TGCGCCAGCAGCCTAGGGACTAGCGGGACCTACAATGAGCAGTTCTTC
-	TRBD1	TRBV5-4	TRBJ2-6	CASSRDRGRSGANVLTF	TGTGCCAGCAGTAGGGACAGGGGGCGGTCTGGGGCCAACGTCCTGACTTTC
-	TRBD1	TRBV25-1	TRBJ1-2	CASSTGGANYGYTF	TGTGCCAGCAGTACAGGGGGGGCGAACTATGGCTACACCTTC
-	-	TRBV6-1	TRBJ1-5	CASSESRRGGNQPQHF	TGTGCCAGCAGTGAAAGTAGGAGGGGAGGGAATCAGCCCCAGCATTTT
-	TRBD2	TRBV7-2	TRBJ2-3	CASSLVRSGRDTDTQYF	TGTGCCAGCAGCTTAGTAAGGAGCGGGAGAGACACAGATACGCAGTATTTT
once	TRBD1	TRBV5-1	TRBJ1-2	CASSYRDRRFSYGYTF	TGCGCCAGCAGCTACCGGGACAGACGCTTTTCCTATGGCTACACCTTC
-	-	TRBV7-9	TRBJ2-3	CASSLSLKDTQYF	TGTGCCAGCAGCTTATCCCTAAAAGATACGCAGTATTTT
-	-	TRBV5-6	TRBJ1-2	CASSLDRVRGYTF	TGTGCCAGCAGCTTGGATCGGGTACGTGGCTACACCTTC
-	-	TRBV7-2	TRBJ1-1	CASSSPSLAGRAEAFF	TGTGCCAGCAGTTCCCCCTCCCTAGCAGGGAGGGCTGAAGCTTTCTTT
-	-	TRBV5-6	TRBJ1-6	CASSWDKRTNNSPLHF	TGTGCCAGCAGCTGGGACAAACGAACCAATAATTCACCCCTCCACTTT
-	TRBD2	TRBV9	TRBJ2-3	CASSVATGGPRTDTQYF	TGTGCCAGCAGCGTAGCGACGGGAGGGCCCCGCACAGATACGCAGTATTTT
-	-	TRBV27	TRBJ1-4	CASSPRQAPNEKLFF	TGTGCCAGCAGTCCGAGACAGGCACCGAATGAAAAACTGTTTTTT
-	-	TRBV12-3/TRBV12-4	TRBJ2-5	CASSFLGGQYF	TGTGCCAGCAGTTTTCTCGGGGGCCAGTACTTC
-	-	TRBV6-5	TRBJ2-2	CASTSGVPGELFF	TGTGCCAGCACAAGTGGAGTCCCCGGGGAGCTGTTTTTT
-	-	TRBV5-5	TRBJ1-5	CASSFRLYQPQHF	TGTGCCAGCAGCTTCAGGTTGTATCAGCCCCAGCATTTT
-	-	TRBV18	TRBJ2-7	CASSPPQGGNGEQYF	TGTGCCAGCTCACCACCCCAAGGCGGGAATGGCGAGCAGTACTTC
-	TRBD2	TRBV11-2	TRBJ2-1	CASSLETSGGYNEQFF	TGTGCCAGCAGCTTAGAGACTAGCGGGGGGTACAATGAGCAGTTCTTC